These 28 T cell receptor beta chains came from one sample sequenced in a study of T cells after yellow fever vaccination. TCRdb passed the 5' RACE reads through MiXCR, listing each CDR3 protein once. The data contain 100,000 to 150,000 distinct CDR3 sequences, over 12% of them singletons. The sample here was CD8+ T cells sorted from PBMCs, taken 5 days after the yellow fever booster vaccination. The receptor source for this set is a man younger than 35 who received the YFV17D yellow fever vaccine.

This clonotype was seen repeatedly, ten times or more. The chain couples TRBV29-1 to TRBJ2-1; tentatively, D is TRBD1 or TRBD2 (5 bases each). The germline V and J ends were trimmed by 0 bases and 5 bases, with 8 bases remaining between them. CDR3 length: 13 residues. Germline V CDR1 and CDR2: SQVTM, ANQGSEA. This chain's CDR3 is CSVEDPGHNEQFF. The CDR3 nucleotides read TGCAGCGTTGAAGATCCGGGGCACAATGAGCAGTTCTTC.

This clonotype was seen more than once but under ten times. The chain recombines TRBV15 with TRBJ2-5; 7 nucleotides match TRBD1. The CDR3 covers 15 residues. CDR1 and CDR2 from the germline V gene are LNHNV and YYDKDF (reference sequence). The junction had 5 bases not matched to a gene; V was cut back by 0 bases and J by 4 bases. The CDR3 DNA sequence: TGTGCCACCAGCAGAGATAAACCAGGGGGAGAGACCCAGTACTTC. It translates to CATSRDKPGGETQYF.

This clonotype was observed a handful of times. V gene TRBV4-1 combines with J gene TRBJ2-2; 9 positions agree with TRBD2. CDR3 length equals 16 residues. Germline V gene data show CDR1 as MGHRA and CDR2 as YSYEKL. J lost 6 bases, V lost 3 bases, and 8 bases had no gene match. CDR3 sequence reads: CASSQTVAGGSGELFF. The CDR3 DNA is TGCGCCAGCAGCCAGACAGTTGCGGGGGGGTCCGGGGAGCTGTTTTTT.

In its sample, this clonotype was seen many times. The rearrangement joins TRBV4-3 to TRBJ1-6; tentative D call: TRBD1 (5 bases). V was clipped by 1 base and J by 9 bases, with 13 bases between them. Germline loops: CDR1 LGHNA, CDR2 YSLEER. This CDR3 spans 15 amino acids. The CDR3 region is CASSQVEGDSSPLHF. Written as DNA, the CDR3 is TGCGCCAGCAGCCAAGTAGAAGGGGATAGTTCACCCCTCCACTTT.

This clonotype was observed a few times. This rearrangement joins TRBV12-5 to TRBJ1-1; D remains ambiguous. Germline CDR1 and CDR2: LGHNT and FRNRAP. The CDR3 totals 18 residues. Deletions cut 1 base from V and 0 bases from J, with 18 bases between. The CDR3 sequence is CASGLGFGDERLNTEAFF. The CDR3, as DNA: TGTGCTAGTGGTTTGGGGTTCGGTGATGAGAGGCTGAACACTGAAGCTTTCTTT.

This clonotype has more than one count but fewer than ten. V is TRBV6-2 or TRBV6-3 and J is TRBJ2-1, with 8 bases that match TRBD2. This CDR3 comprises 14 residues. From germline, CDR1 is MNHEY and CDR2 SVGEGT. The junction had 6 bases not matched to a gene; V was cut back by 6 bases and J by 5 bases. CDR3 bases: TGTGCCAGCAGCTACGGGGGGGCCCACAATGAGCAGTTCTTC. Translation: CASSYGGAHNEQFF.

The chain uses TRBV5-1 and TRBJ2-3, with 15 bases lining up with TRBD2. The length of the CDR3 is 18 residues. Unmatched junction bases numbered 6, after V lost 3 bases and J lost 1 base. Germline V gives CDR1 SGHRS, CDR2 YFSETQ. The CDR3 reads CASSSGTSGGPGTDTQYF. DNA of the CDR3: TGCGCCAGCAGCTCGGGGACTAGCGGGGGGCCAGGCACAGATACGCAGTATTTT.

The gene calls are TRBV7-9 and TRBJ2-1; TRBD2 matches 10 bases. This CDR3 is 16 amino acids long. Trimming removed 5 bases from V and 5 bases from J; junction bases left unmatched: 9. Germline V gene data show CDR1 as SEHNR and CDR2 as FQNEAQ (reference sequence). This CDR3 reads CASSRASGGIDNEQFF. The CDR3, as DNA: TGTGCCAGCAGCCGGGCTAGCGGGGGTATCGACAATGAGCAGTTCTTC.

The chain joins TRBV6-5 to TRBJ1-1, with a possible D match to TRBD1 (6 bases). This CDR3 spans 13 amino acids. V shed 4 bases and J shed 6 bases, with 12 bases lying between them. The germline CDR1 and CDR2 sequences are MNHEY and SVGAGI. CDR3 in DNA: TGTGCCAGCAGTTTTACAGGACAGTCTGAAGCTTTCTTT. Translated, it gives CASSFTGQSEAFF.

The chain uses TRBV20-1 and TRBJ2-3; 12 positions agree with TRBD2. J lost 4 bases, V lost 6 bases, and 5 bases had no gene match. The CDR3 contains 14 residues. CDR1 is DFQATT, CDR2 SNEGSKA, per germline (reference sequence). CDR3 residues: CSAQTSGSPDTQYF. CDR3 bases: TGCAGTGCCCAGACTAGCGGGAGCCCAGATACGCAGTATTTT.

The chain employs TRBV24-1 and TRBJ2-1, with 7 bases aligning to TRBD2. The CDR3 length is 13 residues. From germline, CDR1 is KGHDR and CDR2 SFDVKD. V trimming: 8 bases; J trimming: 6 bases; junction bases outside the gene matches: 6. Here the CDR3 reads CATTSGRANEQFF. CDR3 bases: TGTGCCACCACCTCGGGGAGGGCCAATGAGCAGTTCTTC.

The V call is TRBV7-6, the J call TRBJ2-6; D unclear. Trimming stripped 10 bases from V and 0 bases from J, with 13 bases between. The CDR3 runs to 15 residues. CDR1 and CDR2 (germline): SGHVS, FNYEAQ. DNA for the CDR3: TGTGCCACCATCGTTAGTGGCTCTGGGGCCAACGTCCTGACTTTC. Its protein product is CATIVSGSGANVLTF.

This clonotype was recorded a few times. This chain connects TRBV15 to TRBJ2-7; 7 nucleotides align to TRBD2. The ends lost 1 base at V and 0 bases at J; junction bases unmatched: 9. CDR3 length equals 17 residues. Germline CDR1 LNHNV, CDR2 YYDKDF (reference sequence). Here the CDR3 DNA reads TGTGCCACCAGCAGAGGATTTGGGGAGGGGCGCTCCTACGAGCAGTACTTC. Amino acids: CATSRGFGEGRSYEQYF.

This clonotype was counted only a few times. The chain uses TRBV12-3 or TRBV12-4 and TRBJ1-1, with TRBD1 identical over 9 bases. With V trimmed by 6 bases and J by 6 bases, 8 bases remained unmatched. CDR3 length: 14 amino acids. This CDR3 is CASSRTDRGAEAFF. CDR3 coding DNA: TGTGCCAGCAGCCGAACCGACAGGGGGGCTGAAGCTTTCTTT.

This clonotype was seen a handful of times. The chain combines TRBV10-1 with TRBJ2-1, with no clear D. V lost 4 bases and J 0 bases, leaving 13 bases between the germline ends. Germline CDR1 and CDR2: WNHNN and SYGVQD (reference sequence). The CDR3 covers 16 residues. The CDR3 DNA reads TGCGCCAGCAGTGGTCTCGAAGGTAGCTCCTACAATGAGCAGTTCTTC. The encoded protein is CASSGLEGSSYNEQFF.

This clonotype was seen a few times. Written as DNA, the CDR3 is TGTGCCAGCAGCTTGGACAGCTCGCCCCGGGGTTACGAGCAGTACGTC. Amino acid sequence: CASSLDSSPRGYEQYV. The chain carries TRBV5-6 and TRBJ2-7; a weak D match, TRBD2 (5 bases). From germline, CDR1 is SGHDT and CDR2 YYEEEE. Trimming removed 0 bases at V and 4 bases at J, with 17 bases between. The CDR3 spans 16 residues.

The table lists this clonotype with a few counts. This chain connects TRBV29-1 to TRBJ2-2; D possibly matches TRBD1 or TRBD2 (5 bases each). In germline, CDR1 is SQVTM, CDR2 ANQGSEA. This CDR3 comprises 13 residues. V was pared by 8 bases and J by 5 bases, with 15 bases between. CDR3 DNA sequence: TGCAGCTGCCGGGACCCCGGGACCGGGGAGCTGTTTTTT. Translated: CSCRDPGTGELFF.

This clonotype has just a few counts. The chain couples TRBV11-2 to TRBJ2-1; D possibly corresponds to TRBD1 (5 bases). Trimming removed 4 bases at V and 5 bases at J, with 15 bases between. CDR3 size: 15 residues. CDR1 and CDR2 (germline): SGHAT, FQNNGV. CDR3 coding DNA: TGTGCCAGCAGCTCCAGGACCTGGGGCGACAATGAGCAGTTCTTC. It is translated as CASSSRTWGDNEQFF.

This clonotype occurred a few times. This chain joins TRBV7-6 and TRBJ1-2, with 8 bases fitting TRBD1. The CDR3 is made up of 13 amino acids. Germline loops: CDR1 SGHVS, CDR2 FNYEAQ. V dropped 1 base and J dropped 6; count of bases not matched to a gene: 1. The CDR3 sequence is CASSLGTGNGYTF. The CDR3 DNA reads as TGTGCCAGCAGCTTAGGGACAGGGAATGGCTACACCTTC.

The table lists this clonotype with a few counts. The gene calls are TRBV10-3 and TRBJ2-1, with 12 bases fitting TRBD2. V was pared by 2 bases and J by 8 bases, with 7 bases of the junction left unmatched. The length of the CDR3 is 16 residues. Germline V lookup: CDR1 ENHRY, CDR2 SYGVKD. The CDR3 sequence: CAISEGLAGGHYEQFF. The CDR3 DNA follows: TGTGCCATCAGTGAGGGCCTAGCGGGGGGGCACTATGAGCAGTTCTTC.

Comment on this clonotype: The germline gene is not matched at one end of the junction; a read error may be the cause. V and J are TRBV3-1 and TRBJ2-1; the D gene could be TRBD1 or TRBD2 (5 bases each). Per germline, CDR1 LGHDT and CDR2 YNNKEL (reference sequence). The length of the CDR3 is 15 residues. The CDR3 sequence is CASSQAADNYNEQFF. CDR3 sequence (DNA): TGTGCCAGCAGTCAAGCGGCGGACAACTACAATGAGCAGTTCTTC.

A few counts support this clonotype. The rearrangement uses TRBV7-6 and TRBJ1-2; possibly TRBD1 for D (5 bases). Trimming took 1 base from V and 4 from J, leaving 13 bases between them. The CDR3 runs 15 residues. Germline V lookup: CDR1 SGHVS, CDR2 FNYEAQ. The CDR3 protein is CASSLEPGTVYGYTF. The CDR3 bases are TGTGCCAGCAGCTTAGAGCCAGGGACCGTCTATGGCTACACCTTC.

The rearrangement uses TRBV28 and TRBJ2-2; no firm D call. CDR1 is MDHEN, CDR2 SYDVKM, per germline. The V gene lost 6 bases and the J gene lost 3 bases, with 5 bases spanning the gap. This CDR3 has 12 amino acids. Here the CDR3 reads CASRPDTGELFF. CDR3 bases: TGTGCCAGCAGGCCAGACACCGGGGAGCTGTTTTTT. The full variable domain, rest sourced from reference TRBV28 and TRBJ2-2, is DVKVTQSSRYLVKRTGEKVFLECVQDMDHENMFWYRQDPGLGLRLIYFSYDVKMKEKGDIPEGYSVSREKKERFSLILESASTNQTSMYLCASRPDTGELFFGEGSRLTVL.

J is TRBJ2-7 and V is TRBV5-1; D tentatively fits TRBD1 or TRBD2 (5 bases each). Germline CDR1 SGHRS, CDR2 YFSETQ. CDR3 size: 14 residues. V lost 0 bases, J lost 2 bases, and 9 bases lay in between. The chain's CDR3 is CASSLDPGPYEQYF. The CDR3 region has the DNA TGCGCCAGCAGCTTGGACCCGGGACCCTACGAGCAGTACTTC.

This clonotype was seen more than once but under ten times. The chain combines TRBV29-1 with TRBJ2-7; 8 positions agree with TRBD1. Losses at the gene ends were 6 bases for V and 1 base for J; bases not matched to a gene: 5. Germline CDR1 and CDR2: SQVTM and ANQGSEA. The CDR3 extends over 13 amino acids. The CDR3 DNA reads as TGCAGCGTCATGACAGGGGCGTCCTACGAGCAGTACTTC. It encodes CSVMTGASYEQYF.

This sequence joins TRBV4-3 and TRBJ2-5; TRBD2 matches 8 bases. V was pared by 0 bases and J by 5 bases, with 14 bases of the junction left unmatched. Germline V gene lookup returns CDR1 LGHNA and CDR2 YSLEER. The length of the CDR3 is 18 residues. CDR3 DNA sequence: TGCGCCAGCAGCCAAGAATTTGGGAAGCGGGGGAGTCGGGAGACCCAGTACTTC. Its translation: CASSQEFGKRGSRETQYF.

The chain recombines TRBV12-3 or TRBV12-4 with TRBJ1-4; 10 bases are a match to TRBD1. This CDR3 is 13 amino acids long. The junction had 3 bases not matched to a gene; V was cut back by 9 bases and J by 5 bases. Here the CDR3 DNA reads TGTGCCAGTTTGACAGGGGGCAATGAAAAACTGTTTTTT. Protein: CASLTGGNEKLFF.

The table lists this clonotype with a few counts. The DNA of the CDR3 is TGTGCCAGCAGCTTATGGCCTCCCGGGACAGGGTACGAGCAGTACTTC. Amino acids: CASSLWPPGTGYEQYF. The rearrangement links TRBV7-8 to TRBJ2-7; 9 bases match TRBD1. This CDR3 is built from 16 residues. CDR1 SGHVS and CDR2 FQNEAQ come from the germline V gene. Trimming took 2 bases from V and 4 from J; bases not matched to a gene: 9.